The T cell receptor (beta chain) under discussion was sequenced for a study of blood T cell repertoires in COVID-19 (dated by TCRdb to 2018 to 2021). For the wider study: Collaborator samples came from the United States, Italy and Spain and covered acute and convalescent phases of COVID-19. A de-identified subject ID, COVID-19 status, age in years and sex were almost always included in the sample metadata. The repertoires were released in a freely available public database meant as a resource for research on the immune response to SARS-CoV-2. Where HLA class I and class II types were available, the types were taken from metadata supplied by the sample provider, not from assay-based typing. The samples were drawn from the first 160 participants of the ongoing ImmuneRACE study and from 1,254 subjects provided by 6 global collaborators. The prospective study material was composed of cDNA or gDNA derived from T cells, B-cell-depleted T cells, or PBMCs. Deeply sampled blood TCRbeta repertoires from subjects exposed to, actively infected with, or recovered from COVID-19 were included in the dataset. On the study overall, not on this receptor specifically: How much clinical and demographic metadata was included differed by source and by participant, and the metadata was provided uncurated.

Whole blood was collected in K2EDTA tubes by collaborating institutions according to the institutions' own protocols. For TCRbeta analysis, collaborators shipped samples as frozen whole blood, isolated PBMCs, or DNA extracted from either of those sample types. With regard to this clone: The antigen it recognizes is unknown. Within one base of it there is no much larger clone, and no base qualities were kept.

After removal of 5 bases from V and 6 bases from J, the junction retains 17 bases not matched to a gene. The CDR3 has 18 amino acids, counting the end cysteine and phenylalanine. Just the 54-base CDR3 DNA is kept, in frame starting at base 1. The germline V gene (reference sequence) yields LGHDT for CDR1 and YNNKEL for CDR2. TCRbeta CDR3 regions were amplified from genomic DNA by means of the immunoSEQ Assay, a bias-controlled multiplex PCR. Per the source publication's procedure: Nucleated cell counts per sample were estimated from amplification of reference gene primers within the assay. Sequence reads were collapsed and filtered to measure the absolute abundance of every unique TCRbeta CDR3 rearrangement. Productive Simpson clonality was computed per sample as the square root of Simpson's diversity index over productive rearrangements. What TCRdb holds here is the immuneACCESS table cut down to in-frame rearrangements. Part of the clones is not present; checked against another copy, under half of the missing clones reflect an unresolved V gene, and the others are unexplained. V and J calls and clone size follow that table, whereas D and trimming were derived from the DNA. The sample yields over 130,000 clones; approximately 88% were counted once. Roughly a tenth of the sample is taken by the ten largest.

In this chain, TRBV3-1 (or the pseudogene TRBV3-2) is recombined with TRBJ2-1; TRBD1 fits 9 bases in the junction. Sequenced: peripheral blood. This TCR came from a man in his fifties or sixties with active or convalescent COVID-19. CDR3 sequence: CASSGTGIGRNPLNEQFF. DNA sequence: TGTGCCAGCAGCGGGACAGGGATCGGGCGGAATCCCCTCAATGAGCAGTTCTTC.